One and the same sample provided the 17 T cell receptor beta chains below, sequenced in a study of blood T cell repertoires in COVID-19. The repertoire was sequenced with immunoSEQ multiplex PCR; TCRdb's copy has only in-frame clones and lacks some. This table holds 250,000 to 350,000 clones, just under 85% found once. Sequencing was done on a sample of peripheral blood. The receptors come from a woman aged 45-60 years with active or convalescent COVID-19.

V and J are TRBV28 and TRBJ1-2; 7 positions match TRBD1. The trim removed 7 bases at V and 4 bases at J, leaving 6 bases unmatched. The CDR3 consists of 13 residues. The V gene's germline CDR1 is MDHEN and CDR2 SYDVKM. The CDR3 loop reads CASIETGTYGYTF. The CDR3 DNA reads TGTGCCAGCATAGAGACAGGGACCTATGGCTACACCTTC.

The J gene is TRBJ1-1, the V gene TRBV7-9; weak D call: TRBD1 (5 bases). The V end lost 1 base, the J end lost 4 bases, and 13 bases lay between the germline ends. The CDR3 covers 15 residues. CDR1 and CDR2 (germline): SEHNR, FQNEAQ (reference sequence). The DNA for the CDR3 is TGTGCCAGCAGCTTAGAGATGACAGTTTCCACTGAAGCTTTCTTT. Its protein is CASSLEMTVSTEAFF. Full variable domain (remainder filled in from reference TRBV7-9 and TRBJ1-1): DTGVSQNPRHKITKRGQNVTFRCDPISEHNRLYWYRQTLGQGPEFLTYFQNEAQLEKSRLLSDRFSAERPKGSFSTLEIQRTEQGDSAMYLCASSLEMTVSTEAFFGQGTRLTVV.

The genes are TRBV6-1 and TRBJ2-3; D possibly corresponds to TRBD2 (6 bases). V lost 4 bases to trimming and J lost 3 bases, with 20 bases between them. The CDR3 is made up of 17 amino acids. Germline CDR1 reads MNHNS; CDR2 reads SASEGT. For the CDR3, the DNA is TGTGCCAGCAGTGGCCGGGGAGGCGGGGCGGGTACAGATACGCAGTATTTT. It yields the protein CASSGRGGGAGTDTQYF.

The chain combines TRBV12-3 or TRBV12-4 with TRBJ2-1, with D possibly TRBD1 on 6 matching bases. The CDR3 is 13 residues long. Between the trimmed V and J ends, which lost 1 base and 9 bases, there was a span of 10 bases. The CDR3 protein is CASSLEGGSEQFF. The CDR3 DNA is TGTGCCAGCAGTTTAGAAGGGGGAAGTGAGCAGTTCTTC.

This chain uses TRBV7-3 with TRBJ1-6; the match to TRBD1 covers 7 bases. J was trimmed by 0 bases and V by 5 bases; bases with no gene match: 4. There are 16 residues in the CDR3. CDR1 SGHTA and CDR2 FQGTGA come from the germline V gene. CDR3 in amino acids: CASSPTGSSYNSPLHF. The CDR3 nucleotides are TGTGCCAGCAGCCCGACAGGGAGCTCCTATAATTCACCCCTCCACTTT.

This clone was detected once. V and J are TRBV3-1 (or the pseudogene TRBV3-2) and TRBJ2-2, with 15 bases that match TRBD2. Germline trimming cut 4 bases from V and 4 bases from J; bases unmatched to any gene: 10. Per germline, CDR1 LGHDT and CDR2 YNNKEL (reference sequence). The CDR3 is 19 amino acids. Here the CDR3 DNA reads TGTGCCAGCAGCCGACCGGGACTAGCGGGAGGACGGACCACCGGGGAGCTGTTTTTT. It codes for CASSRPGLAGGRTTGELFF.

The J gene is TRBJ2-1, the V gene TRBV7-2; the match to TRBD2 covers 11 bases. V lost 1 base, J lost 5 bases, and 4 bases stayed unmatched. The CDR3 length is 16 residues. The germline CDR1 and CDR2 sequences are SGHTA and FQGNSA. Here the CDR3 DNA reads TGTGCCAGCAGCTTAGAGGGGACTAGCGGCCACAATGAGCAGTTCTTC. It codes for CASSLEGTSGHNEQFF.

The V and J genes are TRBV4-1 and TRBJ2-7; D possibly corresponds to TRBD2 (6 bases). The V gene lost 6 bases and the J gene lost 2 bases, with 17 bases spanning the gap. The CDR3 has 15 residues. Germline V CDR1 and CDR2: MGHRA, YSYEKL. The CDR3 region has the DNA TGCGCCAGCAGTCAGAATAGCGGACGGACCTACGAGCAGTACTTC. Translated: CASSQNSGRTYEQYF.

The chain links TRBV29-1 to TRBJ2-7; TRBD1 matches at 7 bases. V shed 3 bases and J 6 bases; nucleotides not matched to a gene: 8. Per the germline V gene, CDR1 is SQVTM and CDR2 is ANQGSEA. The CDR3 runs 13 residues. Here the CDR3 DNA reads TGCAGCGTTGACAGGGGGAAGCGTGGCGAGCAGTACTTC. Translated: CSVDRGKRGEQYF.

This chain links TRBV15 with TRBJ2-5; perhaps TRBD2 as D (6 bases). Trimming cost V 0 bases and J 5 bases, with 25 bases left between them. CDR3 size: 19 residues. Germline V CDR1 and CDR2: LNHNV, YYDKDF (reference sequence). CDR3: CATSRDRVLWGGVSETQYF. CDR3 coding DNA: TGTGCCACCAGCAGAGATCGTGTACTGTGGGGAGGTGTTTCGGAGACCCAGTACTTC.

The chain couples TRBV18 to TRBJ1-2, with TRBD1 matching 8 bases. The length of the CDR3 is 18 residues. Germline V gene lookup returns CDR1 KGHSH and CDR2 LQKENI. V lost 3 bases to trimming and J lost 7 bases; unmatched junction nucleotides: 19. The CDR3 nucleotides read TGTGCCAGCTCACCCATGGCCCTCTCAGGACAGGGATTGTCTGGCTACACCTTC. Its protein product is CASSPMALSGQGLSGYTF.

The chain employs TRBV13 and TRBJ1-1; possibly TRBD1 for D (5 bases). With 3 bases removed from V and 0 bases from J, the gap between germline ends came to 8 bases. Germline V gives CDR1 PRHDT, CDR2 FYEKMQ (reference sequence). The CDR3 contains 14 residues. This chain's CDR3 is CASSFFRVNTEAFF. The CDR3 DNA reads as TGTGCCAGCAGCTTTTTCAGGGTGAACACTGAAGCTTTCTTT.

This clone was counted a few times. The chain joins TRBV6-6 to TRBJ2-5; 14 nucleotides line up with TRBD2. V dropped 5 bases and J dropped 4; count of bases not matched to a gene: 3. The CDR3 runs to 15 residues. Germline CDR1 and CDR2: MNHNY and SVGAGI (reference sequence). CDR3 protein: CASSLGLAGGETQYF. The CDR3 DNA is TGTGCCAGCAGTCTCGGACTAGCGGGAGGAGAGACCCAGTACTTC.

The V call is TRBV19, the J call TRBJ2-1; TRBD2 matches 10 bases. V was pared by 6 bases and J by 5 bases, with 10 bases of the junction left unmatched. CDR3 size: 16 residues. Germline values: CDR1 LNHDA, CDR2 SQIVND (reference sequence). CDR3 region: CASRRRTSGANNEQFF. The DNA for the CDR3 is TGTGCCAGTAGAAGGAGGACTAGCGGAGCTAACAATGAGCAGTTCTTC.

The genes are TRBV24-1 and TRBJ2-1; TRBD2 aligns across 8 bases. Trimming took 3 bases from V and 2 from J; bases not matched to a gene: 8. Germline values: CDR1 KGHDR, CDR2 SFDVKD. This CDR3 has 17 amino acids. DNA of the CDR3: TGTGCCACCAGTGATCCCATAGCGGGAAGCCCCTACAATGAGCAGTTCTTC. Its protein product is CATSDPIAGSPYNEQFF.

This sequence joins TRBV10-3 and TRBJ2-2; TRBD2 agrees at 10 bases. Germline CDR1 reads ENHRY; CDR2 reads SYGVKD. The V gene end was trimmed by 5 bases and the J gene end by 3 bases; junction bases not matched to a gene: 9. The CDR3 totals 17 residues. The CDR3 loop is CAISQISGRAHTGELFF. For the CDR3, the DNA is TGTGCCATCAGTCAAATAAGCGGGAGGGCCCACACCGGGGAGCTGTTTTTT.

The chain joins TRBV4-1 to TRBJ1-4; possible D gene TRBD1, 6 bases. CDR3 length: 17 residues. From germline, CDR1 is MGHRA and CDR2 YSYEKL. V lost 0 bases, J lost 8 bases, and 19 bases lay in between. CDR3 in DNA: TGCGCCAGCAGCCAAGATCCCCTGACAGGCTGGGGGGAAAAACTGTTTTTT. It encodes CASSQDPLTGWGEKLFF.